This T cell receptor beta chain came from a study of T cell responses to AZD1222 COVID-19 vaccine. Regarding the study as a whole: Of spike-specific TCRs, nearly half reportedly target regions left unmutated in variants. When two AZD1222 doses had been given, Spike-specific TCR breadth and depth rose. Regions 160-218 and 743-854 held dominance among vaccine-associated CD4 TCRs, which spanned spike. The donor group comprised mostly white British people and more females; the analysis possibly underestimated clonal diversity.

The assay was immunoSEQ multiplex PCR, and TCRdb's table has in-frame clones only and misses some. The table has roughly 130,000 clones, 90% to 95% seen once. Concerning this clone itself: Antigen: not known.

Sample: peripheral blood, taken on day 0 of AZD1222 vaccination. This TCR was sampled from an adult in good health.

The CDR3 here is CASSALDRDYNEQFF. CDR3 DNA sequence: TGTGCCAGCAGTGCTCTAGACAGGGACTACAATGAGCAGTTCTTC. The chain links TRBV5-5 to TRBJ2-1; TRBD1 matches 7 bases. Germline V CDR1 and CDR2: SGHKS, YYEKEE (reference sequence). Losses at the gene ends were 5 bases for V and 3 bases for J; bases not matched to a gene: 8. The CDR3 is 15 amino acids. The complete variable domain, with remaining parts taken from reference TRBV5-5 and TRBJ2-1, reads DAGVTQSPTHLIKTRGQQVTLRCSPISGHKSVSWYQQVLGQGPQFIFQYYEKEERGRGNFPDRFSARQFPNYSSELNVNALLLGDSALYLCASSALDRDYNEQFFGPGTRLTVL.